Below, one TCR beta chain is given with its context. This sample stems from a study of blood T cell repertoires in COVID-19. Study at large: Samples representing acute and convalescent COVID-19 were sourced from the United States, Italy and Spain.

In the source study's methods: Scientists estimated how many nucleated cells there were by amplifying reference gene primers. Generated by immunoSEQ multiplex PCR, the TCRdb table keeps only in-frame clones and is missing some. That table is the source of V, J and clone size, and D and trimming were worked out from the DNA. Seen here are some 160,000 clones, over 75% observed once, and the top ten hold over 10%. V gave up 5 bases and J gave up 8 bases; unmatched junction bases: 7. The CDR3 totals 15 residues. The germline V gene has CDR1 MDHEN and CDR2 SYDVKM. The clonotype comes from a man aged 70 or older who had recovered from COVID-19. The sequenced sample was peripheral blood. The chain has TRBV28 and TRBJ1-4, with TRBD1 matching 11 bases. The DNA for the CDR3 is TGTGCCAGCAGTCTAGGACAGGGGGCCGGAGAAAAACTGTTTTTT. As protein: CASSLGQGAGEKLFF. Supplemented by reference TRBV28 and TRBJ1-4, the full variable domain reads DVKVTQSSRYLVKRTGEKVFLECVQDMDHENMFWYRQDPGLGLRLIYFSYDVKMKEKGDIPEGYSVSREKKERFSLILESASTNQTSMYLCASSLGQGAGEKLFFGSGTQLSVL.